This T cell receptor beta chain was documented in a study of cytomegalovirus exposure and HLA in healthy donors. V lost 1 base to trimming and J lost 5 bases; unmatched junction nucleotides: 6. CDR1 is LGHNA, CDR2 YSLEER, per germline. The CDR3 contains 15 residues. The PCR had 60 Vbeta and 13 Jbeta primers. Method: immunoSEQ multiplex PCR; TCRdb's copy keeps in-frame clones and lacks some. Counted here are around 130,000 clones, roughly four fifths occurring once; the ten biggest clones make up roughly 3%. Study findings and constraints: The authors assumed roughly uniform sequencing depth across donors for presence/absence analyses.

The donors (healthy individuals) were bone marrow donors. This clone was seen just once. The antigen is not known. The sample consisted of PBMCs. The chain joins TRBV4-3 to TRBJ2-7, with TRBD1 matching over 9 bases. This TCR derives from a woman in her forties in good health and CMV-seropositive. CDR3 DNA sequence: TGCGCCAGCAGCCAAGCCGGGACAGGGTACCACGAGCAGTACTTC. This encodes CASSQAGTGYHEQYF.